These 14 T cell receptor beta chains came from one sample sequenced in a study of glioma-infiltrating T cells after dendritic cell vaccination listed by TCRdb under 2016. Preparation of the library involved the immunoSEQ multiplex PCR assay. Here the immuneACCESS table is served through TCRdb, limited to in-frame sequences with V and J called. Missing clones are a known gap in these copies; in checked studies unresolved V genes cover under half, and the rest lacks a known reason. This sample has fewer than 75,000 clones in its table, and 65% to 90% of those were observed once. The ten most abundant clones make up 7% to 9% of the sample. Sequenced material: blood, taken before dendritic cell vaccination. The origin of the receptors is a human donor with glioblastoma.

V and J are TRBV27 and TRBJ1-1, with TRBD1 matching over 9 bases. The CDR3 consists of 14 residues. In germline, CDR1 is MNHEY, CDR2 SMNVEV (reference sequence). J lost 4 bases, V lost 5 bases, and 5 bases had no gene match. As DNA, the CDR3 is TGTGCCAGCAGTCCCGGGACAGGGCCCACTGAAGCTTTCTTT. This encodes CASSPGTGPTEAFF.

The chain uses TRBV4-2 and TRBJ2-1, with TRBD2 matching over 8 bases. The J segment lost 7 bases and the V segment lost 6 bases, leaving 11 bases of the junction unmatched. CDR1 and CDR2 from the germline V gene are LGHNA and YNFKEQ. The CDR3 is made up of 15 amino acids. The CDR3: CASRPSGGLGNEQFF. The DNA for the CDR3 is TGTGCCAGCAGACCAAGCGGGGGCCTCGGGAATGAGCAGTTCTTC.

This chain joins TRBV4-2 and TRBJ1-5; 8 bases map to TRBD1. CDR3 length: 15 residues. The V gene's germline CDR1 is LGHNA and CDR2 YNFKEQ. Trimming at V came to 4 bases and at J to 4 bases, leaving 6 bases not matched to a gene. The CDR3 DNA reads as TGTGCCAGCAGCCTCAGGACAGGGACGAATCAGCCCCAGCATTTT. This translates into CASSLRTGTNQPQHF.

The chain joins TRBV7-3 to TRBJ1-1, with TRBD1 matching over 7 bases. Germline V lookup: CDR1 SGHTA, CDR2 FQGTGA. The CDR3 totals 13 residues. The J segment lost 6 bases and the V segment lost 4 bases, leaving 5 bases of the junction unmatched. The CDR3 DNA follows: TGTGCCAGCAGCTCACAGGGGTACGCTGAAGCTTTCTTT. This sequence encodes CASSSQGYAEAFF. Variable domain in full (rest from reference TRBV7-3 and TRBJ1-1): GAGVSQTPSNKVTEKGKYVELRCDPISGHTALYWYRQSLGQGPEFLIYFQGTGAADDSGLPNDRFFAVRPEGSVSTLKIQRTERGDSAVYLCASSSQGYAEAFFGQGTRLTVV.

The V gene is TRBV2, the J gene TRBJ1-4, with D perhaps matching TRBD1 (5 bases). The germline gives CDR1 SNHLY, CDR2 FYNNEI. The V end lost 2 bases, the J end lost 0 bases, and 7 bases lay between the germline ends. The length of the CDR3 is 15 residues. The CDR3: CASSEQGATNEKLFF. In nucleotides, the CDR3 is TGTGCCAGCAGTGAACAGGGTGCAACTAATGAAAAACTGTTTTTT. The full variable domain, with the rest looked up from reference TRBV2 and TRBJ1-4, is EPEVTQTPSHQVTQMGQEVILRCVPISNHLYFYWYRQILGQKVEFLVSFYNNEISEKSEIFDDQFSVERPDGSNFTLKIRSTKLEDSAMYFCASSEQGATNEKLFFGSGTQLSVL.

The rearrangement links TRBV30 to TRBJ1-6; D uncertain. V lost 0 bases, J lost 9 bases, and 12 bases lay in between. The CDR3 has 14 amino acids. The germline gives CDR1 GTSNPN, CDR2 SVGIG (reference sequence). The CDR3 DNA follows: TGTGCCTGGAGTGTGGCAGGACTTGGTTCACCCCTCCACTTT. Its protein is CAWSVAGLGSPLHF. Variable domain in full (rest from reference TRBV30 and TRBJ1-6): SQTIHQWPATLVQPVGSPLSLECTVEGTSNPNLYWYRQAAGRGLQLLFYSVGIGQISSEVPQNLSASRPQDRQFILSSKKLLLSDSGFYLCAWSVAGLGSPLHFGNGTRLTVT.

The chain carries TRBV19 and TRBJ2-1; 9 bases fit TRBD1. CDR1 is LNHDA and CDR2 is SQIVND in the germline V gene (reference sequence). J was trimmed by 3 bases and V by 7 bases; bases with no gene match: 4. The CDR3 totals 14 residues. CDR3 in amino acids: CASTGDRDYNEQFF. The CDR3 DNA reads TGTGCCAGTACAGGGGACAGGGACTACAATGAGCAGTTCTTC.

The V call is TRBV27, the J call TRBJ2-1; 7 bases match TRBD2. Germline V gene data show CDR1 as MNHEY and CDR2 as SMNVEV (reference sequence). With V trimmed by 4 bases and J by 3 bases, 3 bases remained unmatched. This CDR3 spans 14 amino acids. Here the CDR3 reads CASSSSSGYNEQFF. In DNA, the CDR3 is TGTGCCAGCAGTTCGTCTAGCGGCTACAATGAGCAGTTCTTC.

A few counts support this clone. DNA of the CDR3: TGCGCCAGCAGCAACCTGACAGGGACGAACACTGAAGCTTTCTTT. This encodes CASSNLTGTNTEAFF. The chain carries TRBV5-1 and TRBJ1-1; 7 nucleotides line up with TRBD1. The J segment lost 1 base and the V segment lost 4 bases, leaving 7 bases of the junction unmatched. CDR3 length: 15 residues. The germline V gene has CDR1 SGHRS and CDR2 YFSETQ. The full variable domain, in which reference TRBV5-1 and TRBJ1-1 provide the parts outside the CDR3, is KAGVTQTPRYLIKTRGQQVTLSCSPISGHRSVSWYQQTPGQGLQFLFEYFSETQRNKGNFPGRFSGRQFSNSRSEMNVSTLELGDSALYLCASSNLTGTNTEAFFGQGTRLTVV.

Points on this clone: Within the sample, other DNA sequences also encode this same CDR3. The J gene is TRBJ1-4, the V gene TRBV5-4; maybe TRBD1 (5 bases). CDR3 length: 16 amino acids. V lost 0 bases, J lost 2 bases, and 11 bases lay in between. CDR1 and CDR2 from the germline V gene are SGHNT and YYREEE (reference sequence). The CDR3 sequence is CASSLAGAGTNEKLFF. The CDR3 region has the DNA TGTGCCAGCAGCTTGGCTGGGGCAGGGACTAATGAAAAACTGTTTTTT.

The chain uses TRBV5-4 and TRBJ2-1; 9 positions match TRBD2. After removal of 4 bases from V and 0 bases from J, the junction contained 5 bases not matched to a gene. Per germline, CDR1 SGHNT and CDR2 YYREEE (reference sequence). CDR3 size: 16 residues. The CDR3 DNA sequence: TGTGCCAGCAGCAATCGCGGGGGGGCCTCCTACAATGAGCAGTTCTTC. Residues: CASSNRGGASYNEQFF.

Ten or more counts support this clone. The V call is TRBV7-7, the J call TRBJ1-5; D gene unclear. The CDR3 runs to 10 residues. Germline CDR1 SSHAT, CDR2 FNYEAQ (reference sequence). The germline V and J ends were trimmed by 11 bases and 9 bases, with 11 bases remaining between them. CDR3 sequence (DNA): TGTGCCGCGGGTTCCCCGCCCCAGCATTTT. Its protein is CAAGSPPQHF. The variable domain in full, completed from reference TRBV7-7 and TRBJ1-5, reads GAGVSQSPRYKVTKRGQDVTLRCDPISSHATLYWYQQALGQGPEFLTYFNYEAQPDKSGLPSDRFSAERPEGSISTLTIQRTEQRDSAMYRCAAGSPPQHFGDGTRLSIL.

This clone was seen more than once but under ten times. This chain connects TRBV5-5 to TRBJ1-2; 10 nucleotides align to TRBD1. V trimming: 2 bases; J trimming: 6 bases; junction bases outside the gene matches: 4. The germline V gene encodes CDR1 SGHKS and CDR2 YYEKEE (reference sequence). The CDR3 has 14 residues. CDR3 coding DNA: TGTGCCAGCAGCTTATTGGGACAGGGGAATGGCTACACCTTC. As protein: CASSLLGQGNGYTF.

The rearrangement links TRBV11-2 to TRBJ1-2; 9 nucleotides agree with TRBD1. Germline CDR1 and CDR2: SGHAT and FQNNGV. The J segment lost 3 bases and the V segment lost 1 base, leaving 9 bases of the junction unmatched. CDR3 length: 17 residues. CDR3 amino acids: CASSLGTGALTYYGYTF. The CDR3 DNA reads TGTGCCAGCAGCTTAGGGACAGGGGCACTTACTTACTATGGCTACACCTTC.